The source of this TCR beta chain is a study of blood T cells in healthy people across ages (dated by TCRdb to between 2015 and 2016). Regarding the complete study: In model experiments, roughly one uniquely barcoded TCR beta cDNA molecule per two T cells was captured by template switching. The study measured age-related changes in TCR beta repertoire diversity using deep sequencing normalized with unique cDNA molecular identifiers. The donors were split into four age groups: young (average about 16 years), middle-aged (roughly 39), aged (around 67) and long-lived (roughly 88). Donors of different ages were randomly distributed across sequencing lanes to avoid experimental bias. For two donors (one aged 18 to 29 and one aged 80 or older), the study analyzed two additional independent replicas of 1 million unique cDNA reads from the same blood draw.

The 39 donors, aged about 6 to 95 years, were systemically healthy Caucasian individuals from Russia. About 9.1 milliliters of peripheral blood were collected from each donor into EDTA-treated Vacutainer tubes. Ficoll-Paque density-gradient centrifugation was used to isolate PBMCs, with at least 6.5 million per sample. Trizol reagent was used to extract total RNA from PBMCs, with at least 5.5 micrograms per sample. For every donor, an aliquot of PBMCs went through flow cytometry to measure the percentages of naive CD45RAhigh/CD27high T cells. Worth noting for this clonotype: Its target antigen remains unknown. Nothing much larger sits one base from this clone, and base qualities are not available.

From the germline V gene (reference sequence), CDR1 is DFQATT and CDR2 is SNEGSKA. Its CDR3 holds 13 amino acids, cysteine through phenylalanine. Of the read, only the CDR3 DNA is kept; its 39 bases are in frame from base 1. For this chain, trimming is 6 bases at the V end and 5 bases at the J end, and the number of junction bases without a gene match is 9. The library was built by means of 5' RACE. Sequencing took place on an Illumina HiSeq 2500. The second PCR ran for about 7 to 11 cycles and used a J-beta primer mix along with a sample-barcoded 5' primer. Each TCR beta cDNA molecule received a unique molecular identifier from a template-switch 5' adaptor carrying 12 random nucleotides. Each sample yielded at least 2.5 million CDR3-containing paired-end reads. First-strand cDNA was synthesized from all RNA with the Mint cDNA synthesis kit, primed by a TRBC-specific oligonucleotide. After uracil-DNA glycosylase treatment, a first 18-cycle PCR used universal primers M1SS and BC2_uni_R on all cDNA. Regarding the original processing steps: For normalization, 1 million high-quality reads, each with a distinct molecular identifier, were randomly selected from each sample. Reads sharing molecular identifiers were discarded rather than binned into consensus sequences. MiTCR, run with a Q25 quality threshold and the strictest error-elimination algorithm, handled CDR3 identification, clonotype clustering and error correction. A nonparametric unseen species model with Euler transformation was used to estimate a lower bound on total TCR beta diversity. TCRdb ran its own pipeline on the public reads, namely fastp trimming at Q25 and MiXCR clone calling, and kept in-frame beta chains. Each entry merges the rows of one CDR3 protein and shows their most common DNA and genes. TCRdb, rather than the study authors, made the V and J calls. The sample table lists approximately 400,000 distinct CDR3 sequences, 50% to 60% of them with a count of one. Clones ranked in the top ten supply under 65% of the sample.

What the authors observed across the whole study: A strong correlation was found between observed TCR beta diversity and the percentage of naive T cells measured by flow cytometry. Donor CMV infection status was unknown, potentially confounding age-related changes in expanded clonotypes. Since profiling was done on bulk unsorted PBMCs, naive and antigen-experienced compartments could not be conclusively compared. As age increased, observed TCR beta diversity per million T cells dropped in a roughly linear way, and a significant reduction was already evident by age roughly 40. Estimates of total diversity based on one million sequenced T cells were regarded as lower bounds and as underestimates. Compared with the aged group, the long-lived group had more naive CD4+ T cells, fewer expanded clones and increased TCR diversity, suggesting age selection.

This TCR was sampled from a man in his sixties in good health. The specimen was blood. Recombination connected TRBV20-1 to TRBJ1-2; TRBD1 matches 7 bases in the middle. CDR3 region: CSAHDRVGYGYTF. The DNA sequence is TGCAGTGCCCACGACAGGGTAGGGTATGGCTACACCTTC.